These T cell receptor beta chains were read from a single sample in a study of T cell repertoires in cytomegalovirus infection. TCRdb fed the reads into MiXCR, producing one record per CDR3 protein. The data show some 20,000 distinct CDR3 sequences, roughly 40% seen once. The antigens of these receptors remain unknown. The sequences come from CD8+ T cells from cultured PBMCs, collected from culture after CMV antigen stimulation. These receptors were collected from a human donor in good health (CMV status not recorded). Some clones in this sample may be carry-over from other donors' samples. CDR3s include the opening cysteine and the closing phenylalanine or tryptophan. A D gene is named only where the DNA matches it firmly. Not all rows give a size; the values are once, few, many and, for expanded clones, a class.

j_call: TRBJ2-7; cdr3_length: 12; v_call: TRBV18; d_call: NA; clone_size: NA; cdr3_aa: CASSQSDYEQYF; cdr3_nt: TGTGCCAGCTCACAGAGCGACTACGAGCAGTACTTC
j_call: TRBJ1-4; cdr3_length: 14; v_call: TRBV4-3; d_call: NA; clone_size: NA; cdr3_aa: CASSQDRDEEKLFF; cdr3_nt: TGCGCCAGCAGCCAAGACAGGGACGAGGAAAAACTGTTTTTT
j_call: TRBJ2-7; cdr3_length: 17; v_call: TRBV27; d_call: TRBD2; clone_size: few; cdr3_aa: CASSPISGGAFSYEQYF; cdr3_nt: TGTGCCAGCAGTCCAATTAGCGGGGGGGCCTTTTCCTACGAGCAGTACTTC
j_call: TRBJ2-5; cdr3_length: 13; v_call: TRBV6-2/TRBV6-3; d_call: NA; clone_size: NA; cdr3_aa: CASSSTGTHVTLF; cdr3_nt: TGTGCCAGCAGTAGTACCGGGACTCACGTTACTCTCTTC
j_call: TRBJ2-5; cdr3_length: 16; v_call: TRBV7-6; d_call: TRBD2; clone_size: NA; cdr3_aa: CASSSRAGGPRETQYF; cdr3_nt: TGTGCCAGCAGCTCTAGAGCGGGGGGGCCGAGAGAGACCCAGTACTTC
j_call: TRBJ2-3; cdr3_length: 14; v_call: TRBV10-2; d_call: NA; clone_size: NA; cdr3_aa: CASSLSSRADTQYF; cdr3_nt: TGCGCCAGCAGTCTCTCCTCGAGGGCAGATACGCAGTATTTT
j_call: TRBJ1-5; cdr3_length: 15; v_call: TRBV7-2; d_call: TRBD1; clone_size: NA; cdr3_aa: CASSLAQGGRQPQHF; cdr3_nt: TGTGCCAGCAGCTTAGCGCAGGGGGGAAGGCAGCCCCAGCATTTT
j_call: TRBJ2-7; cdr3_length: 13; v_call: TRBV2; d_call: TRBD2; clone_size: many; cdr3_aa: CAITGLDSYEQYF; cdr3_nt: TGTGCCATCACCGGACTAGACTCCTACGAGCAGTACTTC
j_call: TRBJ2-1; cdr3_length: 14; v_call: TRBV7-2; d_call: NA; clone_size: NA; cdr3_aa: CASSLAGAYNEQFF; cdr3_nt: TGTGCCAGCAGCTTAGCAGGGGCCTACAATGAGCAGTTCTTC
j_call: TRBJ1-2; cdr3_length: 15; v_call: TRBV7-6; d_call: TRBD1; clone_size: NA; cdr3_aa: CASSLAGTAIYGYTF; cdr3_nt: TGTGCCAGCAGCTTGGCCGGGACAGCAATATATGGCTACACCTTC
j_call: TRBJ2-2; cdr3_length: 14; v_call: TRBV28; d_call: NA; clone_size: NA; cdr3_aa: CASTLHPNTGELFF; cdr3_nt: TGTGCCAGCACCCTACACCCAAACACCGGGGAGCTGTTTTTT
j_call: TRBJ2-7; cdr3_length: 13; v_call: TRBV6-1; d_call: TRBD1; clone_size: NA; cdr3_aa: CATRQGSSYEQYF; cdr3_nt: TGTGCCACCAGACAGGGGAGCTCCTACGAGCAGTACTTC
j_call: TRBJ2-4; cdr3_length: 17; v_call: TRBV6-6; d_call: NA; clone_size: NA; cdr3_aa: CASTEGDLRLAKNIQYF; cdr3_nt: TGTGCCAGCACCGAGGGGGATCTTCGACTAGCCAAAAACATTCAGTACTTC
j_call: TRBJ2-1; cdr3_length: 16; v_call: TRBV27; d_call: TRBD2; clone_size: NA; cdr3_aa: CASRGSPGLAYHEQFF; cdr3_nt: TGTGCCAGCAGGGGGAGTCCAGGACTAGCGTACCATGAGCAGTTCTTC
j_call: TRBJ2-7; cdr3_length: 16; v_call: TRBV7-6; d_call: TRBD1; clone_size: NA; cdr3_aa: CASSLNGGQGADEQYF; cdr3_nt: TGTGCCAGCAGCTTAAACGGGGGACAGGGGGCCGACGAGCAGTACTTC
j_call: TRBJ1-6; cdr3_length: 13; v_call: TRBV14; d_call: NA; clone_size: few; cdr3_aa: CASSHTGPPLLHF; cdr3_nt: TGTGCCAGCAGCCATACGGGCCCTCCTTTACTCCACTTT
j_call: TRBJ2-1; cdr3_length: 11; v_call: TRBV7-9; d_call: NA; clone_size: few; cdr3_aa: CASSTGAAQFF; cdr3_nt: TGTGCCAGCAGTACGGGGGCGGCGCAGTTCTTC
j_call: TRBJ1-1; cdr3_length: 13; v_call: TRBV7-6; d_call: NA; clone_size: NA; cdr3_aa: CASKGSLNTEAFF; cdr3_nt: TGTGCCAGCAAGGGATCCTTGAACACTGAAGCTTTCTTT
j_call: TRBJ2-6; cdr3_length: 20; v_call: TRBV11-1; d_call: TRBD1; clone_size: few; cdr3_aa: CASSNEPKTGFGTGANVLTF; cdr3_nt: TGTGCCAGCAGCAACGAGCCGAAGACAGGGTTTGGTACTGGGGCCAACGTCCTGACTTTC
j_call: TRBJ1-2; cdr3_length: 13; v_call: TRBV6-2/TRBV6-3; d_call: TRBD1; clone_size: NA; cdr3_aa: CASSSGQLEGYTF; cdr3_nt: TGTGCCAGCAGTTCGGGACAGCTGGAGGGCTACACCTTC
j_call: TRBJ1-1; cdr3_length: 11; v_call: TRBV27; d_call: NA; clone_size: few; cdr3_aa: CASSSSTEAFF; cdr3_nt: TGTGCCAGCAGTTCAAGCACTGAAGCTTTCTTT
j_call: TRBJ1-5; cdr3_length: 15; v_call: TRBV12-3/TRBV12-4; d_call: NA; clone_size: few; cdr3_aa: CASSDTRYSNQPQHF; cdr3_nt: TGTGCCAGCAGTGACACAAGATATAGCAATCAGCCCCAGCATTTT
j_call: TRBJ2-3; cdr3_length: 16; v_call: TRBV5-4; d_call: NA; clone_size: NA; cdr3_aa: CASSIATGLLTDTQYF; cdr3_nt: TGTGCCAGCAGCATTGCAACAGGGCTCCTCACAGATACGCAGTATTTT
j_call: TRBJ2-1; cdr3_length: 14; v_call: TRBV6-2/TRBV6-3; d_call: TRBD2; clone_size: NA; cdr3_aa: CASSLAGAGNEQFF; cdr3_nt: TGTGCCAGCAGTTTAGCGGGAGCGGGAAATGAGCAGTTCTTC
j_call: TRBJ2-1; cdr3_length: 15; v_call: TRBV7-2; d_call: NA; clone_size: many; cdr3_aa: CASSSRPVVTNEQFF; cdr3_nt: TGTGCCAGCAGCTCCCGGCCGGTAGTGACGAATGAGCAGTTCTTC
j_call: TRBJ2-7; cdr3_length: 12; v_call: TRBV6-1; d_call: NA; clone_size: NA; cdr3_aa: CASSPTGHEQYF; cdr3_nt: TGTGCCAGCAGCCCTACGGGGCACGAGCAGTACTTC